These 17 T cell receptor beta chains share one sample of origin, sequenced in a study of CD8+ T cells in alopecia areata (dated by TCRdb to the late 2010s). Library method: the immunoSEQ multiplex PCR assay. For TCR sequencing, RNA was extracted from every sample and reverse transcribed into cDNA to serve as template. Imported from immuneACCESS, the table was reduced by TCRdb to in-frame sequences with V and J called. These copies leave out some clones; in studies compared against another copy, an unresolved V gene accounts for under half, and the cause of the remainder is not known. This sample has tens of thousands of clones in its table, and 65% to 80% of those were observed once. The ten biggest clones cover around 19% of the sample. Sequencing input: NKG2D-low CD8+ T cells sorted from blood. In the paper's terms, the cell subset or site label means: sorted CD8+ NKG2D-low blood T cells. These receptors were obtained from a human donor with alopecia areata.

J is TRBJ1-5 and V is TRBV2; TRBD1 matches at 8 bases. V was pared by 2 bases and J by 0 bases, with 3 bases of the junction left unmatched. This CDR3 comprises 16 residues. Germline V gene lookup returns CDR1 SNHLY and CDR2 FYNNEI. CDR3 protein: CASSELTGDSNQPQHF. The CDR3, as DNA: TGTGCCAGCAGTGAATTGACAGGGGATAGCAATCAGCCCCAGCATTTT.

The rearrangement links TRBV19 to TRBJ2-6; 8 bases are a match to TRBD1. Germline trimming cut 7 bases from V and 0 bases from J; bases unmatched to any gene: 8. Germline CDR1 reads LNHDA; CDR2 reads SQIVND (reference sequence). This CDR3 has 17 amino acids. The CDR3 region is CASTDRGDFSGANVLTF. The CDR3 nucleotides read TGTGCCAGTACCGACAGGGGAGATTTCTCTGGGGCCAACGTCCTGACTTTC.

V is TRBV29-1 and J is TRBJ2-7, with a possible D match to TRBD1 (8 bases). V dropped 0 bases and J dropped 2 bases, with 17 bases sitting between them. The CDR3 length is 16 residues. CDR1 and CDR2 (germline): SQVTM, ANQGSEA. CDR3 region: CSVEDPQGGETYEQYF. The DNA of the CDR3 is TGCAGCGTTGAAGACCCACAGGGGGGGGAGACCTACGAGCAGTACTTC.

The chain joins TRBV29-1 to TRBJ1-5, with 7 bases fitting TRBD1. Germline lookup yields CDR1 SQVTM and CDR2 ANQGSEA. The CDR3 totals 14 residues. Trimming at V came to 0 bases and at J to 7 bases, leaving 6 bases not matched to a gene. CDR3 sequence: CSVEDKGAGQPQHF. The CDR3 region has the DNA TGCAGCGTTGAAGATAAGGGGGCAGGGCAGCCCCAGCATTTT.

The CDR3 loop is CSVSGTTGDYEQYF. The DNA of the CDR3 is TGCAGCGTTTCAGGGACTACGGGGGACTACGAGCAGTACTTC. The chain couples TRBV29-1 to TRBJ2-7; 7 nucleotides line up with TRBD2. V gave up 5 bases and J gave up 3 bases; unmatched junction bases: 10. Germline V CDR1 and CDR2: SQVTM, ANQGSEA. The CDR3 has 14 amino acids.

V gene TRBV11-2 combines with J gene TRBJ2-3, with D possibly matching TRBD2 (6 bases). The V gene's germline CDR1 is SGHAT and CDR2 FQNNGV. Deletions cut 4 bases from V and 2 bases from J, with 25 bases between. CDR3 length: 19 amino acids. CDR3 in DNA: TGTGCCAGCAGCTCCCCCCGCCGCGGGGTTCTAGATTCCACAGATACGCAGTATTTT. Translation: CASSSPRRGVLDSTDTQYF.

The chain joins TRBV30 to TRBJ2-4; 7 bases align to TRBD1. V dropped 7 bases and J dropped 7; count of bases not matched to a gene: 7. The CDR3 loop spans 12 amino acids. Germline assignment: CDR1 GTSNPN and CDR2 SVGIG (reference sequence). For the CDR3, the DNA is TGTGCCTATCAGGGGGAGAGCAACATTCAGTACTTC. Encoded protein: CAYQGESNIQYF.

The chain has TRBV11-2 and TRBJ2-1, with a tentative D call TRBD1 (6 bases). The CDR3 is 13 residues long. Per germline, CDR1 SGHAT and CDR2 FQNNGV. With 5 bases removed from V and 5 bases from J, the gap between germline ends came to 10 bases. The CDR3 region has the DNA TGTGCCAGCAGCATAGGGACACACAATGAGCAGTTCTTC. It yields the protein CASSIGTHNEQFF.

V usage is TRBV28 and J usage is TRBJ2-1; D is ambiguous. V was shortened by 4 bases and J by 7 bases, with 8 bases between the two germline ends. Germline loops: CDR1 MDHEN, CDR2 SYDVKM. The CDR3 extends over 12 amino acids. The chain's CDR3 is CASSSWQNEQFF. The CDR3 region has the DNA TGTGCCAGCAGTTCGTGGCAAAATGAGCAGTTCTTC. Full variable domain (missing parts from reference TRBV28 and TRBJ2-1): DVKVTQSSRYLVKRTGEKVFLECVQDMDHENMFWYRQDPGLGLRLIYFSYDVKMKEKGDIPEGYSVSREKKERFSLILESASTNQTSMYLCASSSWQNEQFFGPGTRLTVL.

The genes are TRBV4-1 and TRBJ2-2, with a tentative D call TRBD1 (5 bases). The V end lost 1 base, the J end lost 5 bases, and 11 bases lay between the germline ends. The length of the CDR3 is 15 residues. Germline values: CDR1 MGHRA, CDR2 YSYEKL. CDR3 residues: CASSQVQGGTGELFF. The CDR3, as DNA: TGCGCCAGCAGCCAAGTCCAGGGTGGAACCGGGGAGCTGTTTTTT.

This clone came up a few times. V is TRBV5-6 and J is TRBJ1-5; D gene unclear. CDR1 SGHDT and CDR2 YYEEEE come from the germline V gene. V was trimmed by 1 base and J by 0 bases, leaving 11 bases between them. CDR3 length: 16 residues. CDR3 in amino acids: CASSLFLQTSNQPQHF. CDR3 DNA: TGTGCCAGCAGCTTGTTCTTGCAGACTAGCAATCAGCCCCAGCATTTT.

This rearrangement joins TRBV30 to TRBJ2-3; TRBD2 agrees at 8 bases. Trimming at V came to 3 bases and at J to 5 bases, leaving 7 bases not matched to a gene. Germline assignment: CDR1 GTSNPN and CDR2 SVGIG (reference sequence). The CDR3 is 14 amino acids. The CDR3 spells CAWSWVAGRDTQYF. CDR3 DNA: TGTGCCTGGAGCTGGGTAGCGGGAAGAGATACGCAGTATTTT. The full variable domain, with the rest looked up from reference TRBV30 and TRBJ2-3, is SQTIHQWPATLVQPVGSPLSLECTVEGTSNPNLYWYRQAAGRGLQLLFYSVGIGQISSEVPQNLSASRPQDRQFILSSKKLLLSDSGFYLCAWSWVAGRDTQYFGPGTRLTVL.

The chain combines TRBV27 with TRBJ1-1; D possibly corresponds to TRBD1 (5 bases). CDR1 is MNHEY and CDR2 is SMNVEV in the germline V gene (reference sequence). Trimming removed 4 bases from V and 0 bases from J, with 9 bases in between. CDR3 length: 14 residues. The CDR3 DNA reads as TGTGCCAGCAGTTATCGGGGGGTGAACACTGAAGCTTTCTTT. Its protein product is CASSYRGVNTEAFF.

This chain uses TRBV2 with TRBJ1-4; 7 bases match TRBD1. The CDR3 is 14 amino acids. Germline V gene lookup returns CDR1 SNHLY and CDR2 FYNNEI. With V trimmed by 7 bases and J by 8 bases, 10 bases remained unmatched. The CDR3 nucleotides are TGTGCCAGCACCGAACGACAGGGCTACGAAAAACTGTTTTTT. It translates to CASTERQGYEKLFF.

The rearrangement links TRBV10-3 to TRBJ2-3; tentative D call: TRBD1 (7 bases). Germline V gene data show CDR1 as ENHRY and CDR2 as SYGVKD. This CDR3 spans 15 amino acids. V lost 4 bases to trimming and J lost 4 bases, with 15 bases between them. CDR3 loop: CAISGFTGEADTQYF. The CDR3 DNA sequence: TGTGCCATCAGTGGCTTCACAGGGGAGGCAGATACGCAGTATTTT.

The genes are TRBV6-1 and TRBJ2-3, with D tentatively TRBD2 (5 bases). The V end was cut by 5 bases, the J end by 0 bases, with 12 bases between. The V gene's germline CDR1 is MNHNS and CDR2 SASEGT. This CDR3 is 15 amino acids long. The CDR3 sequence is CASSRGMESTDTQYF. CDR3 DNA: TGTGCCAGCAGTCGAGGGATGGAGAGCACAGATACGCAGTATTTT.

The chain couples TRBV27 to TRBJ2-3; 12 bases align to TRBD2. This CDR3 comprises 17 residues. Germline CDR1 is MNHEY and CDR2 is SMNVEV (reference sequence). Trimming cost V 5 bases and J 2 bases; bases outside gene matches: 8. This CDR3 is CASSRLLAGGPTDTQYF. The DNA of the CDR3 is TGTGCCAGCAGTAGACTTCTAGCGGGGGGGCCCACAGATACGCAGTATTTT.